The clone carrying this TCR beta chain appeared a few times. Its target is unknown. Each CDR3 protein gets one entry after TCRdb re-called the 5' RACE reads with MiXCR. The table records 400,000 to 500,000 distinct CDR3 sequences, 13% to 15% of them present only once. The data are from a study of identical twins. Whole-study findings and limits: Conclusions relied on cross-sectional statistical analysis, not following the same donors.

The germline gives CDR1 GTSNPN, CDR2 SVGIG (reference sequence). The CDR3 is 11 amino acids. Between the trimmed V and J ends, which lost 6 bases and 2 bases, there was a span of 7 bases. The data were also submitted as part of a second study, on yellow fever vaccine responses in identical twins.

The specimen was CD4+ T cells sorted from blood. The genes are TRBV30 and TRBJ1-2; no clear D gene. This receptor was identified in a woman between 18 and 29 years old in good health. The CDR3 region has the DNA TGTGCCTGCGCCAACAACTATGGCTACACCTTC. It specifies CACANNYGYTF.